The 20 T cell receptor beta chains listed next were all sequenced from one sample in a study of OX40 agonist ivuxolimab in advanced cancers. The data were produced by immunoSEQ multiplex PCR, yet TCRdb's version contains in-frame clones alone and is incomplete. This sample has tens of thousands of clones; roughly 94% occur once, and the top ten carry about 15%. Sequences were derived from CD4+ or CD8+ T cells sorted from blood, sampled in a trial of the OX40 agonist ivuxolimab. The receptors shown here come from an adult with an advanced solid tumor such as melanoma, head and neck, liver or kidney cancer.

The chain combines TRBV18 with TRBJ1-1, with TRBD1 matching 7 bases. Germline V CDR1 and CDR2: KGHSH, LQKENI. The CDR3 runs 19 residues. V lost 2 bases, J lost 5 bases, and 20 bases stayed unmatched. CDR3 protein: CASSPRWFRERGRKTEAFF. As DNA, the CDR3 is TGTGCCAGCTCACCAAGGTGGTTCAGGGAGAGGGGGCGGAAAACTGAAGCTTTCTTT.

This clone showed up just once. The rearrangement joins TRBV27 to TRBJ1-2; tentative D call: TRBD1 (6 bases). CDR3 length equals 13 residues. The V gene lost 6 bases and the J gene lost 7 bases, with 15 bases spanning the gap. CDR1 is MNHEY and CDR2 is SMNVEV in the germline V gene (reference sequence). The CDR3 DNA follows: TGTGCCAGCAGGGACACAGGGTTGGGTGGCTACACCTTC. This encodes CASRDTGLGGYTF.

This chain uses TRBV7-3 with TRBJ2-5, with 7 bases lining up with TRBD1. The CDR3 has 17 residues. J gave up 0 bases and V 2 bases, and 9 bases lay outside the gene matches. In germline, CDR1 is SGHTA, CDR2 FQGTGA. In DNA, the CDR3 is TGTGCCAGCAGCTTAGAGGGGGCGGGTGACTACCAAGAGACCCAGTACTTC. It is translated as CASSLEGAGDYQETQYF.

The V call is TRBV7-9, the J call TRBJ2-3, with D possibly matching TRBD2 (5 bases). Germline V gives CDR1 SEHNR, CDR2 FQNEAQ (reference sequence). Trimming stripped 0 bases from V and 6 bases from J, with 10 bases between. The CDR3 runs to 14 residues. The CDR3 loop reads CASSLALTGDTQYF. The CDR3, as DNA: TGTGCCAGCAGCTTAGCGCTCACGGGGGATACGCAGTATTTT. The full variable domain, its missing parts supplied by reference TRBV7-9 and TRBJ2-3, is DTGVSQNPRHKITKRGQNVTFRCDPISEHNRLYWYRQTLGQGPEFLTYFQNEAQLEKSRLLSDRFSAERPKGSFSTLEIQRTEQGDSAMYLCASSLALTGDTQYFGPGTRLTVL.

The J gene is TRBJ2-1, the V gene TRBV28; 10 bases line up with TRBD2. Looked up from germline, CDR1 is MDHEN and CDR2 is SYDVKM. The CDR3 consists of 15 residues. J was trimmed by 7 bases and V by 5 bases; bases with no gene match: 8. The chain's CDR3 is CASSRTSGIINEQFF. The CDR3 DNA sequence: TGTGCCAGCAGTCGTACTAGCGGGATAATAAATGAGCAGTTCTTC.

This chain connects TRBV5-4 to TRBJ1-1; 7 nucleotides agree with TRBD1. The CDR3 is 16 amino acids. Germline CDR1 is SGHNT and CDR2 is YYREEE (reference sequence). V shed 4 bases and J 3 bases; nucleotides not matched to a gene: 12. This chain's CDR3 is CASSRFQGGADTEAFF. The CDR3 DNA is TGTGCCAGCAGCCGTTTCCAGGGGGGCGCGGACACTGAAGCTTTCTTT.

The rearrangement joins TRBV4-3 to TRBJ1-4; a possible D gene is TRBD1 (5 bases). The germline V gene has CDR1 LGHNA and CDR2 YSLEER. V was clipped by 0 bases and J by 2 bases, with 19 bases between them. The CDR3 runs to 19 residues. Written as DNA, the CDR3 is TGCGCCAGCAGCCAAGATTGGTCAGGGACGGAGGGGACTAATGAAAAACTGTTTTTT. Protein sequence: CASSQDWSGTEGTNEKLFF.

This chain links TRBV19 with TRBJ2-1, with 8 positions matching TRBD1. Germline V CDR1 and CDR2: LNHDA, SQIVND (reference sequence). The CDR3 is 17 residues long. With 4 bases clipped from V and 0 bases from J, the junction kept 8 bases outside the gene matches. The CDR3, as DNA: TGTGCCAGTAGTAAACGACAGGGGTCGGGCTCCTACAATGAGCAGTTCTTC. Protein: CASSKRQGSGSYNEQFF. Based on the CDR3 plus reference TRBV19 and TRBJ2-1, the full variable domain is DGGITQSPKYLFRKEGQNVTLSCEQNLNHDAMYWYRQDPGQGLRLIYYSQIVNDFQKGDIAEGYSVSREKKESFPLTVTSAQKNPTAFYLCASSKRQGSGSYNEQFFGPGTRLTVL.

The chain joins TRBV2 to TRBJ1-4; D gene ambiguous. CDR1 is SNHLY and CDR2 is FYNNEI in the germline V gene. The CDR3 consists of 12 residues. Between the trimmed V and J ends, which lost 4 bases and 8 bases, there was a span of 8 bases. The CDR3 sequence is CASSGLGEKLFF. The CDR3, as DNA: TGTGCCAGCAGTGGATTGGGGGAAAAACTGTTTTTT. The full variable domain, rest sourced from reference TRBV2 and TRBJ1-4, is EPEVTQTPSHQVTQMGQEVILRCVPISNHLYFYWYRQILGQKVEFLVSFYNNEISEKSEIFDDQFSVERPDGSNFTLKIRSTKLEDSAMYFCASSGLGEKLFFGSGTQLSVL.

The chain couples TRBV4-1 to TRBJ1-5; the D gene is possibly TRBD1 (6 bases). Germline CDR1 MGHRA, CDR2 YSYEKL. The CDR3 spans 17 residues. Trimming cost V 1 base and J 0 bases, with 13 bases left between them. The CDR3 region has the DNA TGCGCCAGCAGCCAAGCTAAGGGGGAGATTAGCAATCAGCCCCAGCATTTT. Its translation is CASSQAKGEISNQPQHF.

V gene TRBV5-1 combines with J gene TRBJ2-7, with 9 bases aligning to TRBD1. V lost 2 bases, J lost 4 bases, and 4 bases stayed unmatched. The length of the CDR3 is 14 residues. CDR1 and CDR2 (germline): SGHRS, YFSETQ. CDR3 amino acids: CASSFTGGGYEQYF. CDR3 coding DNA: TGCGCCAGCAGCTTCACAGGGGGCGGGTACGAGCAGTACTTC.

CDR3 sequence (DNA): TGTGCCAGCCGCTATCGAGGGGATTTATATAACCCCTACGAGCAGTACTTC. It encodes CASRYRGDLYNPYEQYF. V is TRBV7-2 and J is TRBJ2-7; D tentatively fits TRBD1 or TRBD2 (5 bases each). V lost 8 bases to trimming and J lost 2 bases, with 25 bases between them. Germline values: CDR1 SGHTA, CDR2 FQGNSA. The CDR3 consists of 17 residues.

CDR3 sequence (DNA): TGTGCCAGCAGTTTAACCAGCGGGACCCTCTCCTACGAGCAGTACTTC. Translation gives CASSLTSGTLSYEQYF. The chain joins TRBV6-5 to TRBJ2-7; TRBD2 aligns across 7 bases. The CDR3 spans 16 residues. V lost 4 bases and J lost 0; bases outside the gene matches: 9. Germline assignment: CDR1 MNHEY and CDR2 SVGAGI.

The V and J genes are TRBV7-9 and TRBJ1-4; D ambiguous. Between the trimmed V and J ends, which lost 5 bases and 8 bases, there was a span of 18 bases. CDR1 SEHNR and CDR2 FQNEAQ come from the germline V gene (reference sequence). The CDR3 contains 15 residues. CDR3 DNA: TGTGCCAGCAGCCCTAGCGGGCCGGCCGGGGAAAAACTGTTTTTT. Translating it yields CASSPSGPAGEKLFF.

The genes are TRBV7-6 and TRBJ2-5, with D perhaps given as TRBD1 or TRBD2 (5 bases each). V was clipped by 3 bases and J by 9 bases, with 17 bases between them. Germline assignment: CDR1 SGHVS and CDR2 FNYEAQ. The CDR3 spans 14 residues. The CDR3 nucleotides are TGTGCCAGCAGCTTCCTAACAGGCGCGGAGGCCCAGTACTTC. This codes for CASSFLTGAEAQYF.

This chain connects TRBV19 to TRBJ2-5; 9 positions agree with TRBD2. The DNA end is a closer match to TRBJ2-7, so the J assignment may be wrong. Germline V gives CDR1 LNHDA, CDR2 SQIVND (reference sequence). The CDR3 contains 14 residues. The DNA of the CDR3 is TGTGCCACGGGACTAGCTTGGACCTCCTACGAGCAGTACTTC. It encodes CATGLAWTSYEQYF.

This sequence joins TRBV9 and TRBJ2-7; 10 bases line up with TRBD1. J lost 5 bases, V lost 4 bases, and 6 bases had no gene match. Per germline, CDR1 SGDLS and CDR2 YYNGEE. The CDR3 runs 14 residues. CDR3 DNA sequence: TGTGCCAGCAGCCCCCGGGACAGGGGTAACGAGCAGTACTTC. Translation gives CASSPRDRGNEQYF.

The chain carries TRBV5-4 and TRBJ1-2, with 9 bases lining up with TRBD1. The CDR3 consists of 15 residues. The germline CDR1 and CDR2 sequences are SGHNT and YYREEE (reference sequence). The ends lost 1 base at V and 3 bases at J; junction bases unmatched: 4. As DNA, the CDR3 is TGTGCCAGCAGCTTGCTGGGACAGGGAGACTATGGCTACACCTTC. Its translation: CASSLLGQGDYGYTF.

The rearrangement uses TRBV4-1 and TRBJ2-7; TRBD2 is a possible D gene (5 bases). The V end was cut by 0 bases, the J end by 3 bases, with 15 bases between. CDR1 is MGHRA, CDR2 YSYEKL, per germline. The CDR3 sequence is 16 residues long. The CDR3 nucleotides read TGCGCCAGCAGCCAAGAAAGGATTGCGGGCTTCTACGAGCAGTACTTC. It is translated as CASSQERIAGFYEQYF.

The chain links TRBV10-3 to TRBJ2-7; 11 positions match TRBD1. Germline CDR1 and CDR2: ENHRY and SYGVKD. With 7 bases clipped from V and 7 bases from J, the junction kept 9 bases outside the gene matches. This CDR3 is 14 amino acids long. Written as DNA, the CDR3 is TGTGCCATCACTCCTGGACAGGGGGCGCAAGAGCAGTACTTC. Translated, it gives CAITPGQGAQEQYF.